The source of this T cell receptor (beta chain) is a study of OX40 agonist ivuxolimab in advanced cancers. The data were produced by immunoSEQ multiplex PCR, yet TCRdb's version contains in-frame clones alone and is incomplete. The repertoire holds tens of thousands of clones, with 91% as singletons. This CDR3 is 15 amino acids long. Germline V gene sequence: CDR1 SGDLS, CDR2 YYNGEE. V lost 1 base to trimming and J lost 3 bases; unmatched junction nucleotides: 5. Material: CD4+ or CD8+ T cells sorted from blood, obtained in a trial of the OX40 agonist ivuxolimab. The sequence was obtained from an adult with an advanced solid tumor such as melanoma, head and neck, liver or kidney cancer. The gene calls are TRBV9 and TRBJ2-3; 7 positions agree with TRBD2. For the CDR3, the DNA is TGTGCCAGCAGCGTAAATCCGGGGGGAACAGATACGCAGTATTTT. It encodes CASSVNPGGTDTQYF.